The clone carrying this TCR beta chain was picked up one time. Its cognate antigen is unknown. The data belong to a study of cytomegalovirus exposure and HLA in healthy donors. V was clipped by 2 bases and J by 5 bases; unmatched bases: 17. CDR3 length equals 19 residues. CDR1 and CDR2 from the germline V gene are SGHDN and FVKESK. PCR primers comprised 60 Vbeta and 13 Jbeta primers. Original processing methods: Counted up in a later analysis, unique TCR beta chains came to 65 million to 100 million, with around 10 million shared. The protocol was immunoSEQ multiplex PCR, while the TCRdb copy is restricted to in-frame clones and leaves out a portion. The V and J calls and clone size are taken from that table; D and trimming were inferred from the DNA. The sample records approximately 150,000 clones, 68% being singletons. Study-wide results and caveats: Researchers counted 180 or so TCR beta chains as cytomegalovirus-associated. Owing to their indistinguishability, certain V segments, notably TRBV6-2 and TRBV6-3, were excluded. Productive status was seen about 87% or about 30% of the time for most TCR beta V segments in an earlier analysis.

The TCR was taken from a man in his 60s in good health and CMV-seronegative. Sequencing was performed on PBMCs. The V gene is TRBV14, the J gene TRBJ2-5; 10 bases fit TRBD1. The CDR3 DNA reads as TGTGCCAGCAGCCAAAGATCTACCCCAGACAGGGGGCGGCAGGAGACCCAGTACTTC. This encodes CASSQRSTPDRGRQETQYF.